This is a list of T cell receptor beta chains from one sample in a study of blood T cell repertoires in COVID-19. TCRdb's copy holds only in-frame clones and misses some; the assay was immunoSEQ multiplex PCR. The data contain about 170,000 clones, around 82% of them singletons. Sequencing was done on a sample of peripheral blood. These receptors were obtained from a man in his 60s who had recovered from COVID-19. CDR3s include the opening cysteine and the closing phenylalanine or tryptophan. Fields, in order: J gene, V gene, clone size, D gene, CDR3 DNA, CDR3 protein. A D gene is named only where the DNA matches it firmly. The size entry is marked missing in some rows and otherwise reads once, few, many or a size class.

j_gene: TRBJ1-2; v_gene: TRBV3-1/TRBV3-2; abundance: -; d_gene: -; CDR3nt: TGTGCCAGCAGCCAAGTATCAGGGTTTGGCTACACCTTC; CDR3aa: CASSQVSGFGYTF
j_gene: TRBJ1-6; v_gene: TRBV6-6; abundance: -; d_gene: -; CDR3nt: TGTGCCAGCAGTCAACAACCTGGTTCACCCCTCCACTTT; CDR3aa: CASSQQPGSPLHF
j_gene: TRBJ1-2; v_gene: TRBV19; abundance: -; d_gene: TRBD1; CDR3nt: TGTGCCAGTAGTTCCGGACAGGGGCATGGCTACACCTTC; CDR3aa: CASSSGQGHGYTF
j_gene: TRBJ2-4; v_gene: TRBV3-1/TRBV3-2; abundance: -; d_gene: TRBD2; CDR3nt: TGTGCCAGCAGCCCCTTAGGCGGGGGGATCCGGAACATTCAGTACTTC; CDR3aa: CASSPLGGGIRNIQYF
j_gene: TRBJ2-3; v_gene: TRBV19; abundance: -; d_gene: TRBD1; CDR3nt: TGTGCCAGTAGTGACAGGGGTGACGCTAGCACAGATACGCAGTATTTT; CDR3aa: CASSDRGDASTDTQYF
j_gene: TRBJ2-1; v_gene: TRBV7-9; abundance: -; d_gene: -; CDR3nt: TGTGCCAGCAGCTTCCAAAATAGCGCGGAGCGTCAGTTCTTC; CDR3aa: CASSFQNSAERQFF
j_gene: TRBJ1-5; v_gene: TRBV10-3; abundance: -; d_gene: -; CDR3nt: TGTGCCATCAGTACGGGAGTTAGCAATCAGCCCCAGCATTTT; CDR3aa: CAISTGVSNQPQHF
j_gene: TRBJ2-3; v_gene: TRBV27; abundance: -; d_gene: TRBD2; CDR3nt: TGTGCCTGCGGGAGGGATACAGATACGCAGTATTTT; CDR3aa: CACGRDTDTQYF
j_gene: TRBJ2-5; v_gene: TRBV6-6; abundance: -; d_gene: -; CDR3nt: TGTGCCAGCACCGGGGGAGAGACCCAGTACTTC; CDR3aa: CASTGGETQYF
j_gene: TRBJ1-1; v_gene: TRBV2; abundance: many; d_gene: TRBD1; CDR3nt: TGTGCCAGCAGTGATGGCAGGGGGGATTTTAACACTGAAGCTTTCTTT; CDR3aa: CASSDGRGDFNTEAFF
j_gene: TRBJ2-7; v_gene: TRBV4-3; abundance: -; d_gene: -; CDR3nt: TGCGCCAGCAGCCAAGACGCAGGGACCTACGAGCAGTACTTC; CDR3aa: CASSQDAGTYEQYF
j_gene: TRBJ1-2; v_gene: TRBV6-1; abundance: -; d_gene: -; CDR3nt: TGTGCCAGCAGTGAAAGGGCGGGGGTAGGCTATGGCTACACCTTC; CDR3aa: CASSERAGVGYGYTF
j_gene: TRBJ1-1; v_gene: TRBV27; abundance: -; d_gene: -; CDR3nt: TGTGCCAGCAGTTTGGCAGATTCAATGAACACTGAAGCTTTCTTT; CDR3aa: CASSLADSMNTEAFF
j_gene: TRBJ1-1; v_gene: TRBV2; abundance: -; d_gene: -; CDR3nt: TGTGCCAGCAGCCGCGGCACTGAAGCTTTCTTT; CDR3aa: CASSRGTEAFF
j_gene: TRBJ2-6; v_gene: TRBV5-4; abundance: -; d_gene: -; CDR3nt: TGTGCCAGCAGCTTAGTCAGAAGCTCTGGGGCCAACGTCCTGACTTTC; CDR3aa: CASSLVRSSGANVLTF
j_gene: TRBJ1-1; v_gene: TRBV5-1; abundance: -; d_gene: TRBD1; CDR3nt: TGCGCCAGCATAGACGGGACAGGAAACACTGAAGCTTTCTTT; CDR3aa: CASIDGTGNTEAFF
j_gene: TRBJ2-3; v_gene: TRBV6-1; abundance: -; d_gene: TRBD2; CDR3nt: TGTGCCAGCAGTGATTTTTCCTTCCAGCGGGGGGCCTCAGATACGCAGTATTTT; CDR3aa: CASSDFSFQRGASDTQYF
j_gene: TRBJ2-3; v_gene: TRBV5-1; abundance: -; d_gene: TRBD2; CDR3nt: TGCGCCAGCACCCGACTAGCTACTAGCACAGATACGCAGTATTTT; CDR3aa: CASTRLATSTDTQYF
j_gene: TRBJ2-7; v_gene: TRBV4-2; abundance: -; d_gene: -; CDR3nt: TGTGCCAGCAGCCAAGAGTCGGCAGGCCGCTCCTACGAGCAGTACTTC; CDR3aa: CASSQESAGRSYEQYF
j_gene: TRBJ2-2; v_gene: TRBV19; abundance: -; d_gene: -; CDR3nt: TGTGCCAGTAGTATGTCGGAGCTCACCGGGGAGCTGTTTTTT; CDR3aa: CASSMSELTGELFF
j_gene: TRBJ1-1; v_gene: TRBV6-6; abundance: few; d_gene: TRBD1; CDR3nt: TGTGCCAGCAGTTCTCTGACAGGGGTAAGCACTGAAGCTTTCTTT; CDR3aa: CASSSLTGVSTEAFF
j_gene: TRBJ1-5; v_gene: TRBV19; abundance: -; d_gene: -; CDR3nt: TGTGCCAGTAGTCTCGGAGGCAGAGGAAATCAGCCCCAGCATTTT; CDR3aa: CASSLGGRGNQPQHF
j_gene: TRBJ2-3; v_gene: TRBV12-3/TRBV12-4; abundance: once; d_gene: -; CDR3nt: TGTGCCAGCAGTCTCAGCACAGATACGCAGTATTTT; CDR3aa: CASSLSTDTQYF
j_gene: TRBJ2-2; v_gene: TRBV18; abundance: -; d_gene: -; CDR3nt: TGTGCCAGCTCCATTACGGGGACCGGGGAGCTGTTTTTT; CDR3aa: CASSITGTGELFF
j_gene: TRBJ1-2; v_gene: TRBV6-5; abundance: -; d_gene: TRBD1; CDR3nt: TGTGCCAGCAGTCTTTACAGGGGAGGCTACACCTTC; CDR3aa: CASSLYRGGYTF
j_gene: TRBJ1-4; v_gene: TRBV7-9; abundance: -; d_gene: -; CDR3nt: TGTGCCAGCTCGAGATTCCGGAGCCCCGGGGATGAAAAACTGTTTTTT; CDR3aa: CASSRFRSPGDEKLFF
j_gene: TRBJ2-2; v_gene: TRBV18; abundance: -; d_gene: -; CDR3nt: TGTGCCAGCTCACCACCGGCCGTGCAGGCCGGGGAGCTGTTTTTT; CDR3aa: CASSPPAVQAGELFF
j_gene: TRBJ1-2; v_gene: TRBV24-1; abundance: -; d_gene: -; CDR3nt: TGTGCCACCAGTGATTGGGGGGTCAACTATGGCTACACCTTC; CDR3aa: CATSDWGVNYGYTF
j_gene: TRBJ2-1; v_gene: TRBV2; abundance: -; d_gene: TRBD2; CDR3nt: TGTGCCAGCGGATCCGGGACTAGCGTCAATGAGCAGTTCTTC; CDR3aa: CASGSGTSVNEQFF
j_gene: TRBJ2-7; v_gene: TRBV19; abundance: few; d_gene: -; CDR3nt: TGTGCCAGTAGTATTGGTGACAGTGCCGGTTCCTACGAGCAGTACTTC; CDR3aa: CASSIGDSAGSYEQYF
j_gene: TRBJ2-7; v_gene: TRBV2; abundance: once; d_gene: TRBD1; CDR3nt: TGTGCCAGCAGGGGGGGGACAGGGGCCCCCTACGAGCAGTACTTC; CDR3aa: CASRGGTGAPYEQYF
j_gene: TRBJ2-5; v_gene: TRBV7-9; abundance: -; d_gene: -; CDR3nt: TGTGCCAGCAGCTTAGAGGCTAGAATGGAGACCCAGTACTTC; CDR3aa: CASSLEARMETQYF
j_gene: TRBJ2-3; v_gene: TRBV12-3/TRBV12-4; abundance: -; d_gene: -; CDR3nt: TGTGCCAGCAGTTCTACTCGTTCCGATACGCAGTATTTT; CDR3aa: CASSSTRSDTQYF
j_gene: TRBJ2-7; v_gene: TRBV5-6; abundance: few; d_gene: -; CDR3nt: TGTGCCAGCAGCTTGGGGCAGGGCCGCTACGAGCAGTACTTC; CDR3aa: CASSLGQGRYEQYF
j_gene: TRBJ2-7; v_gene: TRBV21-1; abundance: -; d_gene: -; CDR3nt: TGTGCCAGCAGCAAAAGGACAGGGAGTGGCTCCTACGAGCAGTACTTC; CDR3aa: CASSKRTGSGSYEQYF
j_gene: TRBJ1-2; v_gene: TRBV11-1; abundance: -; d_gene: -; CDR3nt: TGTGCCAGCAGCACACAGGGCCTGACAGGCGGCTACACCTTC; CDR3aa: CASSTQGLTGGYTF
j_gene: TRBJ1-1; v_gene: TRBV29-1; abundance: -; d_gene: -; CDR3nt: TGCAGCGTTGATCCGGGTATCAGGGCCCGTGGTGAAGCTTTCTTT; CDR3aa: CSVDPGIRARGEAFF